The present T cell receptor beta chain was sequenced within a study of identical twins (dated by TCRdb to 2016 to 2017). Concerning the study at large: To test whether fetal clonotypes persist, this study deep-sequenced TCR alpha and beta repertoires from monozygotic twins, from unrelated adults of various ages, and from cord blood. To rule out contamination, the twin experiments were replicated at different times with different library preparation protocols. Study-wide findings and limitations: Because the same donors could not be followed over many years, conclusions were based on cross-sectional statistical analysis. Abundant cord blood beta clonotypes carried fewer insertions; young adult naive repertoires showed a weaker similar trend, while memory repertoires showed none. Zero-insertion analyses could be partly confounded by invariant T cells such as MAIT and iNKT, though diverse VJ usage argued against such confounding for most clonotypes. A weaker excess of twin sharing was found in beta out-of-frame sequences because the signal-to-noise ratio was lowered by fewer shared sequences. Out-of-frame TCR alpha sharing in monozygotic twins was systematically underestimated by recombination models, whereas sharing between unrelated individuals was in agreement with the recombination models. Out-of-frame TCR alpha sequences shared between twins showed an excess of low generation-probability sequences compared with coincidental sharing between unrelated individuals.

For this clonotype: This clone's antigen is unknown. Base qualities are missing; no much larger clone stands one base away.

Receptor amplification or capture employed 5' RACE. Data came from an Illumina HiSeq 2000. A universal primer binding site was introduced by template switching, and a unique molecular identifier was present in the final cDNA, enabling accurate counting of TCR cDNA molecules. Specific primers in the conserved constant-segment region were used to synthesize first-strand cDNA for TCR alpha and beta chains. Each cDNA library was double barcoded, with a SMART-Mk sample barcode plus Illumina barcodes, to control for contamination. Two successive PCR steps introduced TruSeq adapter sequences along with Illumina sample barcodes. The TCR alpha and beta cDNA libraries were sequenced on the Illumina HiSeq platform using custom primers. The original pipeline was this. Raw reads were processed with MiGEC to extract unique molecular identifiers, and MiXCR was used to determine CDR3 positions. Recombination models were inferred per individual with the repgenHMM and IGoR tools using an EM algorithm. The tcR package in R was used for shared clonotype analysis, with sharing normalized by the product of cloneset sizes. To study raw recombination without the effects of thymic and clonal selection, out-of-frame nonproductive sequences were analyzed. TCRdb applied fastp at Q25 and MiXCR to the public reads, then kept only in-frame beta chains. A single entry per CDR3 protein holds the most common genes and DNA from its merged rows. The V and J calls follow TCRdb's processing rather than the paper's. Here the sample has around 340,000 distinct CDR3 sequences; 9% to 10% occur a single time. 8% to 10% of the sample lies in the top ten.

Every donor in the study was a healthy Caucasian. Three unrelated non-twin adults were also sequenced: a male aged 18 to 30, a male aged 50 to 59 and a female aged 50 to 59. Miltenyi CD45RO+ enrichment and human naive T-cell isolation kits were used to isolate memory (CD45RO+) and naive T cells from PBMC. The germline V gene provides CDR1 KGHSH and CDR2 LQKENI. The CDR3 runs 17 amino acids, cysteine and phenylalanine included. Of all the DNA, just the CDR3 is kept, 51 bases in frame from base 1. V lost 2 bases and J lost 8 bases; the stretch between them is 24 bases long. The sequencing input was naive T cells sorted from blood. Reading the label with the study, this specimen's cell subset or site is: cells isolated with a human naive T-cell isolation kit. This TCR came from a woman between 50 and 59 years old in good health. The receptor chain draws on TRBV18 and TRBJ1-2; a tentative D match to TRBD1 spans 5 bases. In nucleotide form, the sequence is TGTGCCAGCTCACCAACGGTCATCAGTAGGGGAAGGAGAGGCTACACCTTC. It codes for CASSPTVISRGRRGYTF.